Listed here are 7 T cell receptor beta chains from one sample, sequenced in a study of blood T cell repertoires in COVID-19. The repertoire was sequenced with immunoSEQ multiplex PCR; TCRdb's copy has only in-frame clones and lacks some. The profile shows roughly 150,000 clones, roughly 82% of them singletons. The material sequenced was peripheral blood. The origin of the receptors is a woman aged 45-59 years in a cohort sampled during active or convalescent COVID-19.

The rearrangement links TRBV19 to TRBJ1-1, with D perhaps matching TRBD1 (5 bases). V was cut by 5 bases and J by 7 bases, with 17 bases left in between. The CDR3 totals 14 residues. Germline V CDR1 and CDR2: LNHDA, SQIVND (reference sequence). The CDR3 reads CASSPETVWREAFF. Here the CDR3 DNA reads TGTGCCAGTAGTCCCGAGACAGTCTGGCGTGAAGCTTTCTTT.

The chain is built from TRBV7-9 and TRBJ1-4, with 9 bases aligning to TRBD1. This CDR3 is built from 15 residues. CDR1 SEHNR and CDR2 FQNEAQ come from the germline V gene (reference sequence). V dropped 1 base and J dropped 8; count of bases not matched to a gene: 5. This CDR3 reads CASSLGTGVNEKLFF. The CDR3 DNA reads TGTGCCAGCAGCTTAGGGACAGGGGTGAACGAAAAACTGTTTTTT.

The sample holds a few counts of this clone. In DNA form, the CDR3 reads TGTGCCAGCAGTACAGGGGGCGTGAACACCGGGGAGCTGTTTTTT. It specifies CASSTGGVNTGELFF. The V and J genes are TRBV2 and TRBJ2-2; 9 nucleotides align to TRBD1. V dropped 5 bases and J dropped 1; count of bases not matched to a gene: 2. Germline V lookup: CDR1 SNHLY, CDR2 FYNNEI. The CDR3 sequence is 15 residues long.

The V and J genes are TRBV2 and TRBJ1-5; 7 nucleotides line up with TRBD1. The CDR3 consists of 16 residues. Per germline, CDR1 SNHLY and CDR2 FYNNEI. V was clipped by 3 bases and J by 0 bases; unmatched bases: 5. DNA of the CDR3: TGTGCCAGCAGTGATAGGGCAGGGGGTAGCAATCAGCCCCAGCATTTT. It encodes CASSDRAGGSNQPQHF. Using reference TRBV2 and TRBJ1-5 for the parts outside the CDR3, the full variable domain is EPEVTQTPSHQVTQMGQEVILRCVPISNHLYFYWYRQILGQKVEFLVSFYNNEISEKSEIFDDQFSVERPDGSNFTLKIRSTKLEDSAMYFCASSDRAGGSNQPQHFGDGTRLSIL.

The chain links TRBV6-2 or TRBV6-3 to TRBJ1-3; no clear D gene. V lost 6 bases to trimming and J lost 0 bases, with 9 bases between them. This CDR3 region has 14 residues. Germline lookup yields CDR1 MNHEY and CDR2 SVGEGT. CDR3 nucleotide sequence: TGTGCCAGCAGCCCCGGTTACTCTGGAAACACCATATATTTT. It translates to CASSPGYSGNTIYF.

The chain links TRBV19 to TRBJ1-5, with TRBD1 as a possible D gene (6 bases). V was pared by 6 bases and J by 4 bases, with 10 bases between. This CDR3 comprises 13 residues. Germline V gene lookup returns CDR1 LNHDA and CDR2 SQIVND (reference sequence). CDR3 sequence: CASRPQGNQPQHF. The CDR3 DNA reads TGTGCCAGTAGACCACAGGGAAATCAGCCCCAGCATTTT.

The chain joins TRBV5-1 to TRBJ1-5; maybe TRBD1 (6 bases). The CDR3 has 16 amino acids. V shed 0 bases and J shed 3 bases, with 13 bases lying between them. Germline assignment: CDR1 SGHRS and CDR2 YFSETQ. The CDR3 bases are TGCGCCAGCAGCTTGGTCCCAGGGGCAACCAATCAGCCCCAGCATTTT. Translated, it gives CASSLVPGATNQPQHF. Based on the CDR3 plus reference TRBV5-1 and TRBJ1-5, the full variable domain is KAGVTQTPRYLIKTRGQQVTLSCSPISGHRSVSWYQQTPGQGLQFLFEYFSETQRNKGNFPGRFSGRQFSNSRSEMNVSTLELGDSALYLCASSLVPGATNQPQHFGDGTRLSIL.